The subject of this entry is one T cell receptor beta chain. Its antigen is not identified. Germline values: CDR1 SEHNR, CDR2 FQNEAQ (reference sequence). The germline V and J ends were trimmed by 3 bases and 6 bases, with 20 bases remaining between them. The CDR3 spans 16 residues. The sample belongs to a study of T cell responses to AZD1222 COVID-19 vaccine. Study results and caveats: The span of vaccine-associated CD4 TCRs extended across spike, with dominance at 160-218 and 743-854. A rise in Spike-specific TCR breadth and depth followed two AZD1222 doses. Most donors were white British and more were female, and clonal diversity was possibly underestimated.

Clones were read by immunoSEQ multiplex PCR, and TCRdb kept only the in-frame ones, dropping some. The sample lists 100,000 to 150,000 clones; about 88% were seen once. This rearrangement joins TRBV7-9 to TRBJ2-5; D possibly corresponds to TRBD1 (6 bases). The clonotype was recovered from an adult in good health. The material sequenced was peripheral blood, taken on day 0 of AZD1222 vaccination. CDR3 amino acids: CASSLPGQIKGKTQYF. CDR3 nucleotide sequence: TGTGCCAGCAGCTTGCCCGGACAGATTAAGGGAAAGACCCAGTACTTC.